A selection of T cell receptor beta chains follows, all from one sample in a study of PD-1 blockade in classical Hodgkin lymphoma. TCRdb keeps only in-frame clones here, not all; method: immunoSEQ multiplex PCR. Of tens of thousands of clones listed, around 71% were seen once; the top ten hold 2.5% to 3.5%. This sample comprised peripheral blood mononuclear cells (PBMCs), obtained at baseline. The receptors shown here come from a human donor with classical Hodgkin lymphoma. Each CDR3 is given with its conserved first and last residue.

J	V	length	CDR3
TRBJ1-1	TRBV11-3	12	CASSLDLGEAFF
TRBJ1-1	TRBV7-2	11	CASSQYTEAFF
TRBJ1-3	TRBV15	16	CATSRVQGASGNTIYF
TRBJ2-7	TRBV28	13	CASSSGLRYEQYF
TRBJ1-3	TRBV7-8	13	CASSLDERNTIYF
TRBJ2-3	TRBV5-1	14	CASSYRDNTDTQYF
TRBJ2-1	TRBV27	14	CASSPSSAYNEQFF
TRBJ1-2	TRBV5-4	17	CASSQGGQGSTGRGYTF
TRBJ1-5	TRBV19	13	CASSIESNQPQHF
TRBJ1-1	TRBV6-6	15	CASSYLANPRGEAFF
TRBJ2-3	TRBV4-3	18	CASSPSLLSGPSTDTQYF
TRBJ1-1	TRBV9	13	CASSGQGQTEAFF
TRBJ2-1	TRBV11-2	14	CASSLRDSYNEQFF
TRBJ2-1	TRBV28	15	CASSLVTSGLDEQFF
TRBJ1-3	TRBV7-2	16	CASSLQDPYSGNTIYF
TRBJ2-3	TRBV6-5	15	CASSFGTGVTDTQYF
TRBJ1-1	TRBV10-3	15	CAISESSEYYTEAFF
TRBJ2-1	TRBV5-4	14	CASSSFGFRNEQFF
TRBJ2-6	TRBV4-3	19	CASSQDQGQGFYVANVLTF
TRBJ2-7	TRBV27	14	CASSRLAGSGEQYF
TRBJ1-2	TRBV19	14	CASLPGVTNYGYTF
TRBJ2-5	TRBV10-3	12	CAIAVLQETQYF
TRBJ2-1	TRBV4-2	15	CASSPTEGTGNEQFF
TRBJ1-2	TRBV29-1	12	CSVDRQTYGYTF
TRBJ2-5	TRBV7-6	16	CASSRARQGALETQYF
TRBJ2-2	TRBV7-2	13	CASSPTGGGELFF
TRBJ1-4	TRBV4-1	14	CASSQDRGKEKLFF
TRBJ1-1	TRBV4-1	15	CASSLNRGGNTEAFF
TRBJ2-5	TRBV11-3	15	CASSAQMGGVETQYF
TRBJ1-2	TRBV23-1	15	CASSQTPIGQTGYTF
TRBJ2-1	TRBV5-1	12	CASSGSLNEQFF
TRBJ1-5	TRBV7-9	14	CASSHWTENQPQHF
TRBJ1-2	TRBV7-9	13	CASSLTPLRGYTF
TRBJ2-1	TRBV10-1	14	CASSESGIFDEQFF
TRBJ2-2	TRBV27	15	CASSRGTSGTGELFF
TRBJ1-3	TRBV7-2	15	CASSLAGQGGNTIYF
TRBJ2-1	TRBV9	13	CASGATSQPEQFF
TRBJ2-7	TRBV27	14	CASSLQGANYEQYF
TRBJ1-3	TRBV29-1	14	CSVVWARTGNTIYF
TRBJ1-1	TRBV4-2	13	CASSRTANTEAFF
TRBJ2-2	TRBV18	15	CASSPPNRGDGELFF
TRBJ1-3	TRBV19	15	CASSIPTGAGNTIYF
TRBJ2-5	TRBV7-2	15	CASSLNGVEGETQYF
TRBJ2-7	TRBV7-2	11	CASSSTYEQYF
TRBJ2-7	TRBV5-5	15	CASSLILAGPYEQYF
TRBJ1-2	TRBV4-3	16	CASSQDKLPGIYGYTF
TRBJ2-3	TRBV7-2	16	CASSLVRGVSSDTQYF
TRBJ2-1	TRBV5-6	15	CASSLNGLPYNEQFF
TRBJ2-1	TRBV5-4	15	CASSLKQRQGNEQFF
TRBJ2-2	TRBV1	14	CTSSQVRNTGELFF
TRBJ2-7	TRBV5-1	13	CASSLSRDHEQYF
TRBJ2-2	TRBV7-3	17	CASSLTPTGQGTGELFF
TRBJ2-2	TRBV7-2	13	CASSLSSTGELFF